Below, one T cell receptor beta chain is given with its context. No antigen is known for it. The data derive from a study of T-cell memory formation after mild COVID-19. The 5'RACE method, run with constant-segment primers, produced TCR alpha and TCR beta cDNA libraries (carrying sample barcodes and UMIs). TCRdb ran MiXCR on the 5' RACE reads and lists one entry per CDR3 protein. The repertoire includes roughly 550,000 distinct CDR3 sequences, around 21% of them detected once, and under 15% sits in the top ten. Points from the study as a whole: Contracting clones localized mainly to CM and EM when CD4+ and mainly to EMRA when CD8+.

Looked up from germline, CDR1 is SGHRS and CDR2 is YFSETQ. Germline trimming cut 3 bases from V and 2 bases from J; bases unmatched to any gene: 4. The CDR3 runs to 15 residues. Material: PBMCs or a T cell subset sorted from them (not recorded which). The chain employs TRBV5-1 and TRBJ2-7, with 11 bases identical to TRBD2. The clonotype originates from an adult woman who had mild COVID-19 (a few samples of this study predate the infection). Cell type and time point are not known. CDR3 bases: TGCGCCAGCAGCTCGGGACTAGCGGCCACCTACGAGCAGTACTTC. Protein sequence: CASSSGLAATYEQYF.